Below, 14 T cell receptor beta chains from the same sample are listed, as sequenced in a study of blood T cell repertoires in COVID-19. Some clones are missing from TCRdb's copy, which holds only in-frame ones; the method was immunoSEQ multiplex PCR. The sample consists of more than 200,000 clones, more than 80% of them appearing once. Sequencing input: peripheral blood. The source is a man aged 25-45 years with COVID-19, enrolled during active disease.

The chain carries TRBV7-9 and TRBJ1-2, with D uncertain. This CDR3 has 15 residues. Germline CDR1 is SEHNR and CDR2 is FQNEAQ (reference sequence). V was trimmed by 5 bases and J by 4 bases, leaving 17 bases between them. The CDR3 region is CASSLYDMAGYGYTF. CDR3 nucleotide sequence: TGTGCCAGCAGCCTGTATGATATGGCGGGCTATGGCTACACCTTC.

The chain is built from TRBV7-2 and TRBJ1-5; possibly TRBD1 for D (5 bases). Trimming took 8 bases from V and 6 from J, leaving 14 bases between them. CDR3 size: 13 residues. In germline, CDR1 is SGHTA, CDR2 FQGNSA. The CDR3 spells CASSLTQGQPQHF. The CDR3 DNA reads as TGTGCCAGCTCCCTTACCCAGGGTCAGCCCCAGCATTTT.

The V gene is TRBV6-5, the J gene TRBJ1-1; a weak D match, TRBD1 (5 bases). V lost 10 bases, J lost 0 bases, and 12 bases lay in between. This CDR3 is built from 13 residues. CDR1 is MNHEY, CDR2 SVGAGI, per germline. CDR3 nucleotides: TGTGCCACCTCGGGACTCCTGAACACTGAAGCTTTCTTT. Its translation: CATSGLLNTEAFF.

The CDR3 DNA is TGTGCCAGCAGTTTGACAGGAGTACCCTACGAGCAGTACTTC. Translated, it gives CASSLTGVPYEQYF. The chain links TRBV27 to TRBJ2-7, with a possible D match to TRBD1 (6 bases). The V end lost 3 bases, the J end lost 2 bases, and 11 bases lay between the germline ends. Germline V CDR1 and CDR2: MNHEY, SMNVEV (reference sequence). This CDR3 is built from 14 residues.

This chain links TRBV28 with TRBJ1-5, with D possibly being TRBD1 (5 bases). Germline-derived CDR1 and CDR2 are MDHEN and SYDVKM. The CDR3 runs to 15 residues. V lost 4 bases, J lost 0 bases, and 10 bases lay in between. As DNA, the CDR3 is TGTGCCAGCAGTTCAACCAGGGATAGCAATCAGCCCCAGCATTTT. Its protein product is CASSSTRDSNQPQHF.

This chain links TRBV4-3 with TRBJ2-7, with D possibly matching TRBD1 (5 bases). V lost 3 bases and J 7 bases, leaving 13 bases between the germline ends. The CDR3 is made up of 13 amino acids. The V gene's germline CDR1 is LGHNA and CDR2 YSLEER. This chain's CDR3 is CASSHITGGEQYF. DNA of the CDR3: TGCGCCAGCAGCCATATAACAGGTGGAGAGCAGTACTTC.

This chain links TRBV5-1 with TRBJ2-7; 9 positions match TRBD1. The V segment lost 7 bases and the J segment 4 bases; nucleotides outside the gene matches: 15. There are 16 residues in the CDR3. CDR1 SGHRS and CDR2 YFSETQ come from the germline V gene. The CDR3, as DNA: TGCGCCAGCGGATTTTTACCGACAGGGGGTCTATACGAGCAGTACTTC. The encoded protein is CASGFLPTGGLYEQYF.

J is TRBJ2-2 and V is TRBV11-1, with D hard to call. From germline, CDR1 is SGHAT and CDR2 FQDESV (reference sequence). The CDR3 extends over 14 amino acids. Trimming pared 0 bases from V and 2 bases from J, leaving 4 bases between. CDR3 loop: CASSLASNTGELFF. The CDR3 coding sequence is TGTGCCAGCAGCTTAGCCTCTAACACCGGGGAGCTGTTTTTT.

The chain uses TRBV28 and TRBJ1-2; 9 nucleotides align to TRBD1. Germline-derived CDR1 and CDR2 are MDHEN and SYDVKM. V lost 2 bases, J lost 6 bases, and 4 bases stayed unmatched. The CDR3 is 14 amino acids. For the CDR3, the DNA is TGTGCCAGCAGTTTAACAGGGGGCGCAGATGGCTACACCTTC. It specifies CASSLTGGADGYTF.

The sample holds a few counts of this clone. This rearrangement joins TRBV19 to TRBJ1-5; TRBD1 matches at 7 bases. CDR3 length: 12 amino acids. J lost 11 bases, V lost 7 bases, and 8 bases had no gene match. Germline V lookup: CDR1 LNHDA, CDR2 SQIVND (reference sequence). Here the CDR3 reads CASTQPGGSQHF. The CDR3 DNA reads as TGTGCCAGTACCCAGCCAGGGGGGTCCCAGCATTTT. The complete variable domain, with remaining parts taken from reference TRBV19 and TRBJ1-5, reads DGGITQSPKYLFRKEGQNVTLSCEQNLNHDAMYWYRQDPGQGLRLIYYSQIVNDFQKGDIAEGYSVSREKKESFPLTVTSAQKNPTAFYLCASTQPGGSQHFGDGTRLSIL.

The chain recombines TRBV3-1 (or the pseudogene TRBV3-2) with TRBJ2-5; 9 bases are shared with TRBD1. CDR1 and CDR2 from the germline V gene are LGHDT and YNNKEL (reference sequence). V lost 4 bases and J lost 9; bases outside the gene matches: 9. The CDR3 loop spans 14 amino acids. DNA for the CDR3: TGTGCCAGCAGCCCCTACCCGGGACAGGGTCCCCAGTACTTC. This codes for CASSPYPGQGPQYF.

The chain uses TRBV27 and TRBJ1-5; TRBD1 is a possible D gene (5 bases). The germline CDR1 and CDR2 sequences are MNHEY and SMNVEV (reference sequence). Deletions cut 4 bases from V and 0 bases from J, with 22 bases between. CDR3 length equals 19 residues. The CDR3 protein is CASSSFTKSGGNSNQPQHF. CDR3 DNA: TGTGCCAGCAGTTCGTTTACCAAGTCGGGGGGAAATAGCAATCAGCCCCAGCATTTT.

In its sample, this clone was seen a few times. This rearrangement joins TRBV4-2 to TRBJ2-7, with D possibly matching TRBD2 (5 bases). The ends were cut back, 3 bases at V and 3 bases at J, with 12 bases in the middle. This CDR3 has 14 amino acids. Per germline, CDR1 LGHNA and CDR2 YNFKEQ. Here the CDR3 reads CASSHVDSHYEQYF. The CDR3 DNA sequence: TGTGCCAGCAGCCACGTGGACTCTCACTACGAGCAGTACTTC.

V and J are TRBV5-6 and TRBJ2-5, with 7 bases matching TRBD1. Germline V gene lookup returns CDR1 SGHDT and CDR2 YYEEEE. The CDR3 extends over 14 amino acids. V lost 0 bases to trimming and J lost 5 bases; unmatched junction nucleotides: 4. The CDR3, as DNA: TGTGCCAGCAGCTTGGGACAGGGTGGGGAGACCCAGTACTTC. Translated, it gives CASSLGQGGETQYF.